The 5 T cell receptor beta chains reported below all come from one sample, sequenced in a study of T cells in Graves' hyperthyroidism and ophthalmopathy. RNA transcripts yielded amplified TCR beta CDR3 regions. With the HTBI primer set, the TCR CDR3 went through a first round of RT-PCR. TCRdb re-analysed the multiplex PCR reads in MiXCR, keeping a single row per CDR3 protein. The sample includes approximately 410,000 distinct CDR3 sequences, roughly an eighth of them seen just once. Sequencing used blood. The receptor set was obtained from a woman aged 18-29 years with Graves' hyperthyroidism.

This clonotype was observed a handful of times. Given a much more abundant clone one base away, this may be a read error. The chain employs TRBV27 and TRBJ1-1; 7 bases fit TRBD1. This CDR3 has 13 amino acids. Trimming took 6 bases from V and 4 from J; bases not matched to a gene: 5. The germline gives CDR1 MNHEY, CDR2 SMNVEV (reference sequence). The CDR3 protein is CASRDRRATEAFF. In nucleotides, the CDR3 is TGTGCCAGCAGGGACAGGAGAGCCACTGAAGCTTTCTTT.

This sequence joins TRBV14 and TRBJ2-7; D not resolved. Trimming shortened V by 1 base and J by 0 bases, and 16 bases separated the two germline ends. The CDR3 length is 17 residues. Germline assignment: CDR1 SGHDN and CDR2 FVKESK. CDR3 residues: CASSQAPSKLSSYEQYF. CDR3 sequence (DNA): TGTGCCAGCAGCCAAGCCCCCAGCAAACTGAGCTCCTACGAGCAGTACTTC.

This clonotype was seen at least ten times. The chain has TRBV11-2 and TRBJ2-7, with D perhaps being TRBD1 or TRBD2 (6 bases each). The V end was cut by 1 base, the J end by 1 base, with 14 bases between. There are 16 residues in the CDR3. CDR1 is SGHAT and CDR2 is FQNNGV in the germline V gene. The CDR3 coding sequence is TGTGCCAGCAGCTTAGGTAGAGGGGGGTTTTCCTACGAGCAGTACTTC. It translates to CASSLGRGGFSYEQYF.

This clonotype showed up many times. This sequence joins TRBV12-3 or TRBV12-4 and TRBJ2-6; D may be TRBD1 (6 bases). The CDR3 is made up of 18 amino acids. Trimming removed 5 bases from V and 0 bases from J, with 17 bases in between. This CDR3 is CASSLGQSHISGANVLTF. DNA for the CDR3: TGTGCCAGCAGTCTTGGACAGTCGCACATCTCTGGGGCCAACGTCCTGACTTTC.

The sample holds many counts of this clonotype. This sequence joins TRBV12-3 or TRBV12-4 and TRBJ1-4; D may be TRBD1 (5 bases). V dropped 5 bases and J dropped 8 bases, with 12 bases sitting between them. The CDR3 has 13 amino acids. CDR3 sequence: CASSPAWGEKLFF. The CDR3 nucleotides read TGTGCCAGCAGTCCAGCCTGGGGGGAAAAACTGTTTTTT.